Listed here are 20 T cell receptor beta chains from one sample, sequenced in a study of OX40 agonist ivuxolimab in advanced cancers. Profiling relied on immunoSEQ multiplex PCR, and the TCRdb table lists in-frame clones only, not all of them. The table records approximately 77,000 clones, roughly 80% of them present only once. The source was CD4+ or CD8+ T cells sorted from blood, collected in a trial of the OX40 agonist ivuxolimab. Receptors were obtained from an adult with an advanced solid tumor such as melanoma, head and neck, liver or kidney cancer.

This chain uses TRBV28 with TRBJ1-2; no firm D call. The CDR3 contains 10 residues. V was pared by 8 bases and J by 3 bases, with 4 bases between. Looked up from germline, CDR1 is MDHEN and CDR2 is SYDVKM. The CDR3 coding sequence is TGTGCCAGCTATTACTATGGCTACACCTTC. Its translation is CASYYYGYTF.

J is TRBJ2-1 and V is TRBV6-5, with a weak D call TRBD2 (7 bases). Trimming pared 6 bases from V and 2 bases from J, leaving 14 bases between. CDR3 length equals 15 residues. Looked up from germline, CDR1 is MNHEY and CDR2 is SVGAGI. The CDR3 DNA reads TGTGCCAGCAGATCAAGGGGGGGTACCTACAATGAGCAGTTCTTC. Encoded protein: CASRSRGGTYNEQFF.

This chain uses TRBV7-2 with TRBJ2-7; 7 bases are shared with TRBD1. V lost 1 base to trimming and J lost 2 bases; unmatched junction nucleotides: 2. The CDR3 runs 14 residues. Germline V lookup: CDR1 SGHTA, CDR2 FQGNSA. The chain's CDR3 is CASSLVGTAYEQYF. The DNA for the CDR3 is TGTGCCAGCAGCTTAGTCGGGACAGCCTACGAGCAGTACTTC.

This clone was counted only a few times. CDR3 in DNA: TGCAGCGTCCAACAGGGGGCTAATGAAAAACTGTTTTTT. The encoded protein is CSVQQGANEKLFF. The gene calls are TRBV29-1 and TRBJ1-4, with 8 bases identical to TRBD1. J was trimmed by 3 bases and V by 6 bases; bases with no gene match: 3. Germline V gene data show CDR1 as SQVTM and CDR2 as ANQGSEA. This CDR3 has 13 amino acids.

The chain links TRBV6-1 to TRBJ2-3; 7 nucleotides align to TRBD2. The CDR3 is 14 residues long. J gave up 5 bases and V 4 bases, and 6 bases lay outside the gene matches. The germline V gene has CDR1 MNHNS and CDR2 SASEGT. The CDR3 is CASSVGLAVDTQYF. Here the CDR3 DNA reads TGTGCCAGCAGTGTCGGGCTAGCGGTAGATACGCAGTATTTT.

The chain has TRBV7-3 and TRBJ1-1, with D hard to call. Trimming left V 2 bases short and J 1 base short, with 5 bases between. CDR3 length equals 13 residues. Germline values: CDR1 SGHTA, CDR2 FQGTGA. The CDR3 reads CASSLLGNTEAFF. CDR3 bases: TGTGCCAGCAGCTTATTAGGGAACACTGAAGCTTTCTTT.

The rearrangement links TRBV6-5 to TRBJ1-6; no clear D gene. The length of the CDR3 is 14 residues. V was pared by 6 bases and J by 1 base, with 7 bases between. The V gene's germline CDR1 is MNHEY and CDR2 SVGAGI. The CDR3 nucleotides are TGTGCCAGCAGAAAGGGATCCTATAATTCACCCCTCCACTTT. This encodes CASRKGSYNSPLHF.

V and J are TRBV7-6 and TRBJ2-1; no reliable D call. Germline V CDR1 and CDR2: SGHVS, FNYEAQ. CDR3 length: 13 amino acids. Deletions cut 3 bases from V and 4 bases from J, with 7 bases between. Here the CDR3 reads CASSLASYNEQFF. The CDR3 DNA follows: TGTGCCAGCAGCTTGGCTAGTTACAATGAGCAGTTCTTC. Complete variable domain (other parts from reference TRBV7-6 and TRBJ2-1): GAGVSQSPRYKVTKRGQDVALRCDPISGHVSLYWYRQALGQGPEFLTYFNYEAQQDKSGLPNDRFSAERPEGSISTLTIQRTEQRDSAMYRCASSLASYNEQFFGPGTRLTVL.

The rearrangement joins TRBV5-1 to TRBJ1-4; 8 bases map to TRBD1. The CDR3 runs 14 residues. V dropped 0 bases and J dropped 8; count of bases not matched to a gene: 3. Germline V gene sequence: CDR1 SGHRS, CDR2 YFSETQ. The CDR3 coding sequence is TGCGCCAGCAGCTTGGGGACAGGGAACGAAAAACTGTTTTTT. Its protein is CASSLGTGNEKLFF.

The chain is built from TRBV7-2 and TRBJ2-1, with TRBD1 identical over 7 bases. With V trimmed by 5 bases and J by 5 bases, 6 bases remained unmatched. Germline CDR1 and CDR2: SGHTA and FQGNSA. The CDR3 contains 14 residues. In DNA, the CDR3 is TGTGCCAGCAGCATACTAGGGACAGACAATGAGCAGTTCTTC. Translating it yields CASSILGTDNEQFF. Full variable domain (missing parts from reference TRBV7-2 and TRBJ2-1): GAGVSQSPSNKVTEKGKDVELRCDPISGHTALYWYRQSLGQGLEFLIYFQGNSAPDKSGLPSDRFSAERTGGSVSTLTIQRTQQEDSAVYLCASSILGTDNEQFFGPGTRLTVL.

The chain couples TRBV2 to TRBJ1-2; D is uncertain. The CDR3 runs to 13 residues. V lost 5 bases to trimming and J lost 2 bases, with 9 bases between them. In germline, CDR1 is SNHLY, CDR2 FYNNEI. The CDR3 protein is CASSRDSNYGYTF. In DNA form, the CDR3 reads TGTGCCAGCAGTAGGGATAGCAACTATGGCTACACCTTC.

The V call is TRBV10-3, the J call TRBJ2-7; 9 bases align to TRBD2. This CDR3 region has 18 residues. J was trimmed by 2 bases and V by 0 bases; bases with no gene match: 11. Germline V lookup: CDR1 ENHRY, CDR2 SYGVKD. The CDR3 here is CAISESIGSGRPPYEQYF. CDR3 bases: TGTGCCATCAGTGAGTCGATTGGGAGCGGGAGGCCACCCTACGAGCAGTACTTC.

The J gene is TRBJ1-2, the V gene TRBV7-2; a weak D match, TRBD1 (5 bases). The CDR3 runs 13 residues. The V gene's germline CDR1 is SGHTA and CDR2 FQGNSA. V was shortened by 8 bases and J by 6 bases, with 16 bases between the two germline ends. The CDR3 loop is CASSTGLLDGYTF. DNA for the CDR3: TGTGCCAGCTCCACAGGATTGTTAGATGGCTACACCTTC.

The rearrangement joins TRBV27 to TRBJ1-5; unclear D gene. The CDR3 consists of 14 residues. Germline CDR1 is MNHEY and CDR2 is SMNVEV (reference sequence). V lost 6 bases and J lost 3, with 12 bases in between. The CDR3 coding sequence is TGTGCCAGCAGCCCCCTTACTTTCAATCAGCCCCAGCATTTT. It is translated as CASSPLTFNQPQHF.

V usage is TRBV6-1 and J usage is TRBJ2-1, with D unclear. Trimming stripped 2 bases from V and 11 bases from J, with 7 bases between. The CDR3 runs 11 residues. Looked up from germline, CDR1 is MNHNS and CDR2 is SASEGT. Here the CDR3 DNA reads TGTGCCAGCAGTGAAACAAGGAAGCAGTTCTTC. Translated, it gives CASSETRKQFF.

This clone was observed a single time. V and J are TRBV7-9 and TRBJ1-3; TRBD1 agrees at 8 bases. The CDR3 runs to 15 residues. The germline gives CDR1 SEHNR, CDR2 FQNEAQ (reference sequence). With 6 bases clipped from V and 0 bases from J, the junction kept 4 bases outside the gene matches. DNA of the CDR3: TGTGCCAGCAGGATGACAGGGGACTCTGGAAACACCATATATTTT. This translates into CASRMTGDSGNTIYF.

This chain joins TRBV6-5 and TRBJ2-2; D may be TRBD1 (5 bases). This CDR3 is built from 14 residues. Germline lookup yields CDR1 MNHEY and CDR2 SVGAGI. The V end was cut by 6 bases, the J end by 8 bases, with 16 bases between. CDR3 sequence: CASSSNRLLGELFF. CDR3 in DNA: TGTGCCAGCAGCTCGAACAGGCTGCTGGGGGAGCTGTTTTTT.

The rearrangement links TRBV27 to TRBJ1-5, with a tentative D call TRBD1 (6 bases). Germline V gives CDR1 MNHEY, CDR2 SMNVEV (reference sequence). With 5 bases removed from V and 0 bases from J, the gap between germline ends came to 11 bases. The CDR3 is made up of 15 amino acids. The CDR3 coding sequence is TGTGCCAGCAGTGGACAGTTTCATAGCAATCAGCCCCAGCATTTT. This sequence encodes CASSGQFHSNQPQHF.

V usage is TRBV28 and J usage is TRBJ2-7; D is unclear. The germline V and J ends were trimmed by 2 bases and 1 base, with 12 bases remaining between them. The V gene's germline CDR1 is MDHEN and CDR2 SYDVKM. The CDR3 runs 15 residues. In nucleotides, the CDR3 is TGTGCCAGCAGTTTACCCGGCCTAGGGTCCTACGAGCAGTACTTC. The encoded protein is CASSLPGLGSYEQYF.

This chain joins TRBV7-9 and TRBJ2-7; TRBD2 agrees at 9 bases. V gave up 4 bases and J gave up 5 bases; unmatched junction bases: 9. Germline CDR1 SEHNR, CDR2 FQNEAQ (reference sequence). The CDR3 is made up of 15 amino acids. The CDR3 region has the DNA TGTGCCAGCAGCTGGGGGATTAGCGGGAGCAACGAGCAGTACTTC. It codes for CASSWGISGSNEQYF.